The TCR beta chain described here comes from a study of blood T cell repertoires in COVID-19. Original processing notes: Reference gene primer amplification yielded estimated nucleated cell counts. Produced via immunoSEQ multiplex PCR; TCRdb's table is partial and in-frame only. V and J calls and clone size follow that table, whereas D and trimming were derived from the DNA. The table shows 200,000 to 250,000 clones, with approximately 88% occurring only once. The germline CDR1 and CDR2 sequences are MNHEY and SVGAGI. This CDR3 is 12 amino acids long. Trimming removed 0 bases at V and 11 bases at J, with 7 bases between. No more than 2 weeks before study entry, exposed participants had met a case of COVID-19.

Sequencing was done on a sample of PBMCs or T cells enriched from blood (not recorded which). This clonotype originated in a woman aged 25 to 39 who had been exposed to COVID-19. The chain combines TRBV6-5 with TRBJ1-4, with no clear D. The CDR3 DNA is TGTGCCAGCAGTTACTCGAACGGGAAACTGTTTTTT. This translates into CASSYSNGKLFF.